Shown below are 21 T cell receptor beta chains from a single sample sequenced in a study of cytomegalovirus exposure and HLA in healthy donors. Produced via immunoSEQ multiplex PCR; TCRdb's table is partial and in-frame only. Among approximately 150,000 clones listed, 80% to 90% were seen once. The sequenced material came from PBMCs. Receptors were obtained from a man in his late teens or twenties in good health and CMV-seropositive.

J is TRBJ1-3 and V is TRBV5-4; D perhaps matches TRBD1 (6 bases). V was cut by 0 bases and J by 4 bases, with 11 bases left in between. This CDR3 spans 15 amino acids. Per germline, CDR1 SGHNT and CDR2 YYREEE (reference sequence). Here the CDR3 reads CASSLAGGRGNTIYF. The CDR3 nucleotides are TGTGCCAGCAGCTTGGCCGGGGGGCGCGGAAACACCATATATTTT.

The chain links TRBV7-9 to TRBJ2-1, with TRBD1 matching 8 bases. Looked up from germline, CDR1 is SEHNR and CDR2 is FQNEAQ (reference sequence). V lost 2 bases and J lost 4; bases outside the gene matches: 4. The CDR3 has 15 amino acids. CDR3 coding DNA: TGTGCCAGCAGCTTAAGTCAGGGGGCTTACAATGAGCAGTTCTTC. The encoded protein is CASSLSQGAYNEQFF.

In DNA form, the CDR3 reads TGTGCCACCAGTGGACGGGGCTATGGCTACACCTTC. It is translated as CATSGRGYGYTF. The chain joins TRBV15 to TRBJ1-2; D remains ambiguous. V lost 6 bases, J lost 4 bases, and 9 bases lay in between. The CDR3 runs to 12 residues. The germline V gene has CDR1 LNHNV and CDR2 YYDKDF (reference sequence).

The V gene is TRBV30, the J gene TRBJ2-5, with D tentatively TRBD2 (7 bases). There are 13 residues in the CDR3. CDR1 and CDR2 (germline): GTSNPN, SVGIG (reference sequence). The CDR3 coding sequence is TGTGCTTTAGGAGGGGGGGTTCAAGAGACCCAGTACTTC. Its protein product is CALGGGVQETQYF.

The chain uses TRBV28 and TRBJ1-5; tentative D call: TRBD1 (6 bases). Germline V CDR1 and CDR2: MDHEN, SYDVKM. V was trimmed by 7 bases and J by 5 bases, leaving 12 bases between them. The CDR3 loop spans 13 amino acids. This CDR3 is CASTLDSHQPQHF. In nucleotides, the CDR3 is TGTGCCAGCACCTTGGACAGCCATCAGCCCCAGCATTTT.

The chain has TRBV30 and TRBJ1-1, with D perhaps TRBD1 (5 bases). In germline, CDR1 is GTSNPN, CDR2 SVGIG (reference sequence). The CDR3 contains 14 residues. V was pared by 3 bases and J by 1 base, with 12 bases between. The CDR3 DNA reads TGTGCCTGGAGGGGTGACGGGGGGAACACTGAAGCTTTCTTT. Amino acids: CAWRGDGGNTEAFF.

J is TRBJ1-2 and V is TRBV6-5; 7 bases line up with TRBD1. The CDR3 runs to 14 residues. The germline CDR1 and CDR2 sequences are MNHEY and SVGAGI. The V segment lost 8 bases and the J segment 2 bases; nucleotides outside the gene matches: 8. CDR3 DNA: TGTGCCAGCTCTCCGACAGGGCGAAACTATGGCTACACCTTC. Translating gives CASSPTGRNYGYTF.

This clone was counted a few times. This chain links TRBV30 with TRBJ1-2, with TRBD1 matching 8 bases. Germline values: CDR1 GTSNPN, CDR2 SVGIG (reference sequence). The CDR3 has 13 amino acids. The V gene end was trimmed by 2 bases and the J gene end by 3 bases; junction bases not matched to a gene: 2. The CDR3 bases are TGTGCCTGGAGTCCGGGACAGGACTATGGCTACACCTTC. Its protein is CAWSPGQDYGYTF.

The rearrangement joins TRBV2 to TRBJ1-1, with 8 bases lining up with TRBD1. Germline trimming cut 7 bases from V and 1 base from J; bases unmatched to any gene: 5. In germline, CDR1 is SNHLY, CDR2 FYNNEI. The CDR3 runs 14 residues. In DNA form, the CDR3 reads TGTGCCAGCACCGGACAGGGTACGAACACTGAAGCTTTCTTT. Its translation: CASTGQGTNTEAFF.

This clone has just a few counts. The genes are TRBV4-1 and TRBJ2-3, with TRBD1 matching 8 bases. Germline V gene lookup returns CDR1 MGHRA and CDR2 YSYEKL. The CDR3 sequence is 15 residues long. V lost 3 bases, J lost 10 bases, and 12 bases stayed unmatched. CDR3 loop: CASSQEQGGGFAQYF. The DNA for the CDR3 is TGCGCCAGCAGCCAGGAACAGGGGGGAGGCTTTGCGCAGTATTTT.

The J gene is TRBJ2-7, the V gene TRBV11-2; no definite D call. With 5 bases removed from V and 0 bases from J, the gap between germline ends came to 11 bases. CDR1 and CDR2 (germline): SGHAT, FQNNGV. The CDR3 loop spans 14 amino acids. The CDR3 region has the DNA TGTGCCAGCAGCCCACCGACAAGCTCCTACGAGCAGTACTTC. It specifies CASSPPTSSYEQYF.

This chain connects TRBV30 to TRBJ1-1; maybe TRBD1 (5 bases). CDR3 length equals 14 residues. CDR1 and CDR2 from the germline V gene are GTSNPN and SVGIG (reference sequence). Between the trimmed V and J ends, which lost 0 bases and 0 bases, there was a span of 8 bases. CDR3 protein: CAWSVGVMNTEAFF. The CDR3 DNA reads TGTGCCTGGAGTGTAGGGGTCATGAACACTGAAGCTTTCTTT.

This clone has just one count. J is TRBJ2-2 and V is TRBV19; no clear D gene. The CDR3 has 15 amino acids. The V end was cut by 3 bases, the J end by 2 bases, with 10 bases between. Germline V gives CDR1 LNHDA, CDR2 SQIVND (reference sequence). The CDR3, as DNA: TGTGCCAGTAGTATGCAGTTGTTCAACACCGGGGAGCTGTTTTTT. Translation gives CASSMQLFNTGELFF. The entire variable domain, with the rest obtained from reference TRBV19 and TRBJ2-2, is as follows: DGGITQSPKYLFRKEGQNVTLSCEQNLNHDAMYWYRQDPGQGLRLIYYSQIVNDFQKGDIAEGYSVSREKKESFPLTVTSAQKNPTAFYLCASSMQLFNTGELFFGEGSRLTVL.

The V and J genes are TRBV7-2 and TRBJ1-5; a weak D match, TRBD1 (6 bases). Germline CDR1 and CDR2: SGHTA and FQGNSA. V was shortened by 4 bases and J by 4 bases, with 23 bases between the two germline ends. There are 18 residues in the CDR3. DNA for the CDR3: TGTGCCAGCAGCTCGTCTCCCGGACAGACCCTTTGGAATCAGCCCCAGCATTTT. It encodes CASSSSPGQTLWNQPQHF.

This clone was observed a single time. The rearrangement uses TRBV27 and TRBJ2-1; weak D call: TRBD2 (6 bases). V lost 3 bases and J lost 4, with 7 bases in between. The CDR3 length is 13 residues. Germline V gene data show CDR1 as MNHEY and CDR2 as SMNVEV (reference sequence). The CDR3 is CASSLRGYNEQFF. DNA for the CDR3: TGTGCCAGCAGTTTGCGGGGATACAATGAGCAGTTCTTC.

The CDR3 nucleotides are TGTGCCAGCAGCTTCGGGACTTCGAGTGACTATGGCTACACCTTC. Encoded protein: CASSFGTSSDYGYTF. The chain is built from TRBV5-6 and TRBJ1-2, with D tentatively TRBD1 (5 bases). This CDR3 comprises 15 residues. Trimming stripped 2 bases from V and 3 bases from J, with 14 bases between. The germline V gene has CDR1 SGHDT and CDR2 YYEEEE.

The V gene is TRBV7-8, the J gene TRBJ2-5, with 7 bases that match TRBD1. With V trimmed by 6 bases and J by 4 bases, 5 bases remained unmatched. CDR1 is SGHVS, CDR2 FQNEAQ, per germline. The CDR3 length is 13 residues. CDR3 in amino acids: CASRLNRGETQYF. The CDR3 DNA reads as TGTGCCAGCAGGTTAAACAGGGGAGAGACCCAGTACTTC.

This clone was observed a single time. The V gene is TRBV11-3, the J gene TRBJ1-1; the D is unclear. Deletions cut 1 base from V and 2 bases from J, with 5 bases between. CDR1 and CDR2 (germline): SGHNT, YENEEA. CDR3 length: 13 residues. For the CDR3, the DNA is TGTGCCAGCAGCTTAGGGACTAACACTGAAGCTTTCTTT. This codes for CASSLGTNTEAFF.

The J gene is TRBJ1-6, the V gene TRBV7-3; TRBD1 agrees at 7 bases. J was trimmed by 9 bases and V by 5 bases; bases with no gene match: 7. The CDR3 runs to 14 residues. CDR1 is SGHTA and CDR2 is FQGTGA in the germline V gene. DNA of the CDR3: TGTGCCAGCAGCGACAGGGTGGTTGGTTCACCCCTCCACTTT. Translating gives CASSDRVVGSPLHF.

This clone was found once. This chain uses TRBV2 with TRBJ2-5; D may be TRBD1 (6 bases). Germline V gene data show CDR1 as SNHLY and CDR2 as FYNNEI. The V and J ends lost 4 bases and 5 bases respectively, with 8 bases between them. There are 12 residues in the CDR3. CDR3 nucleotide sequence: TGTGCCAGCAGTGTTAGGGGGGAGACCCAGTACTTC. The encoded protein is CASSVRGETQYF.

This chain uses TRBV28 with TRBJ1-4; TRBD1 might be the D (6 bases). Germline loops: CDR1 MDHEN, CDR2 SYDVKM. The CDR3 contains 15 residues. Trimming took 6 bases from V and 3 from J, leaving 14 bases between them. CDR3 sequence: CASRPGQISNEKLFF. CDR3 nucleotide sequence: TGTGCCAGCAGACCCGGACAGATTTCTAATGAAAAACTGTTTTTT.